This entry describes one T cell receptor beta chain. Its antigen has not been determined. Per-base quality was not reported, and no clone a single base away is much larger than it. The library was made by PCR. TCRdb shows the sequencer as Illumina HiSeq 2500. TCR libraries were prepared with molecular barcoding, using unique molecular identifiers to normalize TCRbeta repertoire quantification. TCRdb reprocessed the public reads (quality trimming at Q25 with fastp, clone calling with MiXCR) and kept in-frame beta chains. One record per CDR3 amino acid sequence lists the most common genes and DNA. Across this sample there are about 110,000 distinct CDR3 sequences, with 5.5% to 6.5% seen only once. Roughly 25% of the sample rests with the top ten. The data were obtained in a study of T-cell reconstitution after alpha-beta-depleted transplantation in children (dated by TCRdb to 2016 to 2017). About the investigation overall: T-cell immune reconstitution after TCRalphabeta/CD19-depleted allogeneic hematopoietic cell transplantation in children was quantitatively tracked in the study by means of TCR repertoire profiling.

The research as a whole found: The frequencies of hyperexpanded clones fell over the following months, and after one year, T-cell counts and TCRbeta diversity were mostly attributed to newly produced T cells. Apparently early alphabetaT-cell count recovery about two months after transplant reportedly relied on only several hundred rapidly expanded clones derived from non-depleted graft cells. In some patients, the high TCRbeta diversity seen at day 60 was put down to recipient T cells and intrathymic progenitors that had survived conditioning.

The CDR3, cysteine through phenylalanine, is 18 amino acids long. The sequence is cut down to CDR3 DNA, 54 bases in frame from base 1. Reading the germline V gene gives CDR1 LGHNA and CDR2 YSLEER. The germline V and J ends show losses of 2 bases and 0 bases respectively, and no gene match explains 11 bases of the junction. This specimen's treatment or condition label, interpreted: allogeneic hematopoietic cell transplantation with graft depleted of TCRalphabeta T cells and CD19 B cells. The transplant recipients were children given TCRalphabeta/CD19-depleted allogeneic hematopoietic cell grafts. The source material was PBMCs, mostly from graft donor cells, sampled 360 days after TCRalphabeta/CD19-depleted stem cell transplant. The chain is assembled from TRBV4-3 and TRBJ2-7; the junction holds 9 bases that match TRBD1. This TCR was recovered from a male patient under 10 years old who had a stem cell transplant for acute lymphoblastic leukemia, so the T cells may come from the graft donor. CDR3 reads: CASSQSHRGRGGSYEQYF. The bases are TGCGCCAGCAGCCAAAGTCACAGGGGGCGAGGAGGCTCCTACGAGCAGTACTTC.